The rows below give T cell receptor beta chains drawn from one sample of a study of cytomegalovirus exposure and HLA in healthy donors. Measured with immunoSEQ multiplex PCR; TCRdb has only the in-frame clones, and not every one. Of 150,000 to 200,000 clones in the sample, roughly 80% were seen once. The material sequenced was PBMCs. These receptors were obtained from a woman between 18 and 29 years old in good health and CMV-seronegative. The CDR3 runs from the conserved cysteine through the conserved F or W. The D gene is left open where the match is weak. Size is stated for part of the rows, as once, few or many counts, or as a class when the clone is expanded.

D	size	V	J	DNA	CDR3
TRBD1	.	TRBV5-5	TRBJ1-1	TGTGCCAGCAGCCCGAGAACAGGGGCTAATACTGAAGCTTTCTTT	CASSPRTGANTEAFF
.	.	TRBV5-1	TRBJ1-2	TGCGCCAGCAGCCCACTCGACATCTATGGCTACACCTTC	CASSPLDIYGYTF
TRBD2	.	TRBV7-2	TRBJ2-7	TGTGCCAGCAGCTTAGCGGGAGGGCCCCGGTACGAGCAGTACTTC	CASSLAGGPRYEQYF
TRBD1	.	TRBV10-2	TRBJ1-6	TGCGCCAGCAGTGTTCAGGGGGCGGGTAATTCACCCCTCCACTTT	CASSVQGAGNSPLHF
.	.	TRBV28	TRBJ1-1	TGTGCCAGCAGTTTACTAGACGCTGAAGCTTTCTTT	CASSLLDAEAFF
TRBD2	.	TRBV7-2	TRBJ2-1	TGTGCCAGCAGGGCCCAAGCGGGAGTCCGCAATGAGCAGTTCTTC	CASRAQAGVRNEQFF
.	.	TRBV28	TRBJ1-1	TGTGCCAGCAGTTTAGAGGCGGGACTTAATTGGAACCTGAACACTGAAGCTTTCTTT	CASSLEAGLNWNLNTEAFF
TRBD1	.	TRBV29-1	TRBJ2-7	TGCAGCGTTGTCCCCTGGGACAGGATTAACGAGCAGTACTTC	CSVVPWDRINEQYF
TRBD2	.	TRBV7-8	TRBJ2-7	TGTGCCAGCAGCTTAGACCGGGGACTAGCGGGAGATTTTTCCTACGAGCAGTACTTC	CASSLDRGLAGDFSYEQYF
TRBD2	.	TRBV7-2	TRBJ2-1	TGTGCCAGCAGCTTAGGTCACGGGAGGGGGGTCAATGAGCAGTTCTTC	CASSLGHGRGVNEQFF
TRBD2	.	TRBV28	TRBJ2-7	TGTGCCAGCAGTTTTAGCGGGAGTCGGTCCTACGAGCAGTACTTC	CASSFSGSRSYEQYF
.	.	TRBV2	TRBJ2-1	TGTGCCAGCAGCGAAGTCTGGGGGGAGAACAATGAGCAGTTCTTC	CASSEVWGENNEQFF
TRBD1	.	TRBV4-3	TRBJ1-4	TGCGCCAGCAGCCGGGACAGGGGGCCGACTAATGAAAAACTGTTTTTT	CASSRDRGPTNEKLFF
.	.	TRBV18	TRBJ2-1	TGTGCCAGCTCACCCCAGCTAGCGACCTACAATGAGCAGTTCTTC	CASSPQLATYNEQFF
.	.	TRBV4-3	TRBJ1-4	TGCGCCAGCAGCCAAGACGGGCCAGGGCTTTCGGATAGTGAAAAACTGTTTTTT	CASSQDGPGLSDSEKLFF
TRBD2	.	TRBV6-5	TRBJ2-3	TGTGCCAGCGGAACTAGCGATGCAGATACGCAGTATTTT	CASGTSDADTQYF
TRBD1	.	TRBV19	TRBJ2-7	TGTGCCAGTAGTATAGACCGGACAGGTAGATCAAGGAGCTACGAGCAGTACTTC	CASSIDRTGRSRSYEQYF
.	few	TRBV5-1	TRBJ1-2	TGCGCCAGCCAGGACAGCGAATCTATGGGCTACACCTTC	CASQDSESMGYTF
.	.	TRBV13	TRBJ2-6	TGTGCCAGCAGCTTGTTACAGGGTGGCGGGGCCAACGTCCTGACTTTC	CASSLLQGGGANVLTF
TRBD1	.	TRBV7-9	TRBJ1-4	TGTGCCAGCAGCCCGGGACAGCCCAAACTGTTTTTT	CASSPGQPKLFF
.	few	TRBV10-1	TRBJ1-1	TGCGCCAGCAGTCTCAGGGTTGAAGCTTTCTTT	CASSLRVEAFF
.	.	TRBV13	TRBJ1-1	TGTGCCAGCAGGCACATGCTGAACACTGAAGCTTTCTTT	CASRHMLNTEAFF
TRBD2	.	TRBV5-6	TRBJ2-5	TGTGCCAGCAGCTTGCGGCGGGAGGTGGAGACCCAGTACTTC	CASSLRREVETQYF
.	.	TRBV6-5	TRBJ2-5	TGTGCCAGCAGTTACCAGTCGCTAGCCGCCGAGACCCAGTACTTC	CASSYQSLAAETQYF
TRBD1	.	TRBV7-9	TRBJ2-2	TGTGCCAGCAGCGGGACAGGGAGCGGGGAGCTGTTTTTT	CASSGTGSGELFF